This TCR beta chain was profiled in a study of T cell changes during pregnancy in multiple sclerosis. The junction had 8 bases not matched to a gene; V was cut back by 3 bases and J by 5 bases. Germline V gives CDR1 SQVTM, CDR2 ANQGSEA. The CDR3 has 14 residues. TCRdb's copy holds only in-frame clones and misses some; the assay was immunoSEQ multiplex PCR. The sample lists roughly 79,000 clones; about nine tenths were seen once. The rearrangement links TRBV29-1 to TRBJ1-1; 8 positions match TRBD1. This sequence was found in a female donor with multiple sclerosis, enrolled in a pregnancy study. The input for sequencing was CD4+ T cells from peripheral blood mononuclear cells, taken before pregnancy. The CDR3 sequence: CSVDGDRPLTEAFF. In DNA, the CDR3 is TGCAGCGTTGATGGGGACAGGCCGTTGACTGAAGCTTTCTTT.